The rows below give T cell receptor beta chains drawn from one sample of a study of human T cells and chemical hapten exposure. MiXCR, run by TCRdb on the RACE reads, gives a single entry per CDR3 protein. This repertoire shows over 65,000 distinct CDR3 sequences, around a tenth found once; its top ten account for about 4.2%. This sample comprised whole blood, obtained in connection with sensitization to the hapten diphenylcyclopropenone (DPC). The receptors shown here come from a woman in her 50s with alopecia areata. Some clones in this sample may be carry-over from other donors' samples. Each CDR3 is given with its conserved first and last residue. The D gene is left open where the match is weak. The size field is filled for only some rows; it gives once, few, many or a size class.

j_call,d_call,v_call,clone_size,cdr3_aa,cdr3_nt
TRBJ2-1,TRBD1,TRBV5-1,many,CASSLDRGWDEQFF,TGCGCCAGCAGCTTGGACAGGGGGTGGGATGAGCAGTTCTTC
TRBJ1-6,NA,TRBV2,NA,CASRPTWSSYNSPLHF,TGTGCCAGCAGGCCTACTTGGAGCTCCTATAATTCACCCCTCCACTTT
TRBJ2-1,TRBD2,TRBV5-4,many,CASSFSGGLSYNEQFF,TGTGCCAGCAGCTTTAGCGGGGGCCTCTCCTACAATGAGCAGTTCTTC
TRBJ2-4,NA,TRBV7-2,NA,CASSSRTEKNIQYF,TGTGCCAGCAGCTCCAGGACGGAAAAAAACATTCAGTACTTC
TRBJ2-7,TRBD1,TRBV3-1,NA,CASSIRTGSHEQYF,TGTGCCAGCAGCATCCGGACAGGGAGCCACGAGCAGTACTTC
TRBJ2-7,TRBD1,TRBV5-1,few,CASSRGTGRDEQYF,TGCGCCAGCAGCCGTGGGACAGGGCGAGACGAGCAGTACTTC
TRBJ2-7,NA,TRBV5-4,few,CAAGGGNDYEQYF,TGTGCCGCCGGTGGCGGGAACGACTACGAGCAGTACTTC
TRBJ2-3,NA,TRBV5-1,many,CASSTNTADTQYF,TGCGCCAGCAGCACGAACACAGCAGATACGCAGTATTTT
TRBJ2-3,TRBD1,TRBV30,few,CAWSGDRAADTQYF,TGTGCCTGGAGTGGGGACAGGGCGGCAGATACGCAGTATTTT
TRBJ1-2,NA,TRBV28,many,CATFQPPANYGYTF,TGTGCCACCTTCCAGCCTCCGGCTAACTATGGCTACACCTTC
TRBJ2-3,NA,TRBV7-6,NA,CASSPVVGRERDTQYF,TGTGCCAGCAGCCCGGTGGTAGGGCGGGAAAGAGATACGCAGTATTTT
TRBJ2-2,NA,TRBV11-2,many,CASSLSTTAGELFF,TGTGCCAGCAGCTTGTCCACAACGGCCGGGGAGCTGTTTTTT
TRBJ2-1,NA,TRBV7-3,few,CASSLALGVPYNEQFF,TGTGCCAGCAGCTTGGCCCTAGGCGTCCCGTACAATGAGCAGTTCTTC
TRBJ2-1,TRBD2,TRBV20-1,NA,CSARDWESGKGLNEQFF,TGCAGTGCTAGAGATTGGGAGAGCGGGAAAGGGTTGAATGAGCAGTTCTTC
TRBJ2-7,NA,TRBV7-2,many,CASSLAAYEQYF,TGTGCCAGCAGCTTAGCCGCCTACGAGCAGTACTTC
TRBJ1-1,NA,TRBV6-5,NA,CASSTTLIGTAFF,TGTGCCAGCAGCACTACCCTGATCGGCACGGCTTTCTTT
TRBJ1-6,TRBD1,TRBV18,NA,CASCPGQGNSPLHF,TGTGCCAGTTGTCCGGGACAGGGGAATTCACCCCTCCACTTT
TRBJ2-7,NA,TRBV6-5,many,CASSYSGTWISYEQYF,TGTGCCAGCAGTTACTCTGGGACGTGGATTTCCTACGAGCAGTACTTC
TRBJ2-2,NA,TRBV6-1,few,CASSGRNPNTGELFF,TGTGCCAGCAGTGGGCGGAATCCGAACACCGGGGAGCTGTTTTTT
TRBJ1-5,NA,TRBV2,many,CASSVRQGMSQPQHF,TGTGCCAGCAGTGTTCGGCAGGGGATGAGTCAGCCCCAGCATTTT
TRBJ2-2,NA,TRBV5-1,NA,CASSLASSGGFGELFF,TGCGCCAGCAGCTTGGCCTCCAGCGGTGGTTTCGGGGAGCTGTTTTTT
TRBJ1-1,NA,TRBV30,few,CAWSSPVGVNTEAFF,TGTGCCTGGAGTAGCCCAGTTGGGGTGAACACTGAAGCTTTCTTT
TRBJ1-5,NA,TRBV15,many,CATSSGSGTLRQPQHF,TGTGCCACCAGCAGTGGGTCAGGGACCTTACGTCAGCCCCAGCATTTT
TRBJ2-7,NA,TRBV12-2,NA,CASRLGGTGRGSEQYF,TGTGCAAGTCGCTTAGGGGGGACGGGACGTGGGAGCGAGCAGTACTTC
TRBJ2-5,NA,TRBV6-6,many,CASSFGETQYF,TGTGCCAGCAGTTTCGGGGAGACCCAGTACTTC
TRBJ1-2,TRBD1,TRBV29-1,few,CSVGPGQGLGYTF,TGCAGCGTTGGACCGGGACAGGGGTTAGGCTACACCTTC
TRBJ1-6,TRBD1,TRBV7-8,many,CASSLYGDRGNSPLHF,TGTGCCAGCAGCTTATATGGGGACAGGGGTAATTCACCCCTCCACTTT
TRBJ2-5,NA,TRBV7-9,NA,CASSPTGSETQYF,TGTGCCAGCAGCCCTACAGGGAGCGAGACCCAGTACTTC
TRBJ1-1,TRBD1,TRBV2,many,CASQRGLVRMNTEAFF,TGTGCCAGCCAAAGGGGGCTCGTAAGGATGAACACTGAAGCTTTCTTT
TRBJ2-2,NA,TRBV19,few,CASGELVGELFF,TGTGCCAGTGGAGAGTTGGTCGGGGAGCTGTTTTTT
TRBJ1-5,NA,TRBV3-1,NA,CASSQGVANQPQHF,TGTGCCAGCAGCCAGGGGGTGGCCAATCAGCCCCAGCATTTT
TRBJ1-5,NA,TRBV7-6,many,CASSPRQAGPQHF,TGTGCCAGCAGCCCCCGACAGGCTGGGCCCCAGCATTTT
TRBJ1-6,NA,TRBV2,NA,CASSEARSSPLHF,TGTGCCAGCAGTGAAGCCCGCTCCTCACCCCTCCACTTT
TRBJ2-5,NA,TRBV7-9,many,CASSFLGGPPQETQYF,TGTGCCAGCAGCTTTTTGGGCGGGCCACCCCAAGAGACCCAGTACTTC
TRBJ2-7,NA,TRBV27,many,CASSPLGQVYEQYF,TGTGCCAGCAGTCCGCTGGGACAAGTCTACGAGCAGTACTTC
TRBJ2-6,TRBD2,TRBV7-8,NA,CASSLRRGGHSGANVLTF,TGTGCCAGCAGCTTGAGGCGGGGGGGCCACTCTGGGGCCAACGTCCTGACTTTC
TRBJ2-7,TRBD1,TRBV4-3,many,CASSQTTGSSEQYF,TGCGCCAGCAGCCAAACGACAGGGTCAAGCGAGCAGTACTTC
TRBJ2-5,NA,TRBV2,NA,CASSPRLGQETQYF,TGTGCCAGCAGTCCGAGACTCGGTCAAGAGACCCAGTACTTC
TRBJ2-3,NA,TRBV6-2/TRBV6-3,many,CASSSPPTQYF,TGTGCCAGCAGCTCCCCGCCTACGCAGTATTTT
TRBJ1-4,NA,TRBV19,NA,CASSIADDNEKLFF,TGTGCCAGTAGTATCGCGGACGATAATGAAAAACTGTTTTTT
TRBJ1-4,NA,TRBV13,many,CASSIRGPTNEKLFF,TGTGCCAGCAGCATCCGGGGGCCGACTAATGAAAAACTGTTTTTT
TRBJ1-5,NA,TRBV7-3,many,CASSAHRVGDQPQHF,TGTGCCAGCAGCGCGCACAGGGTAGGGGATCAGCCCCAGCATTTT
TRBJ2-3,TRBD1,TRBV12-3/TRBV12-4,few,CASSLRGQGMATDTQYF,TGTGCCAGCAGTTTACGAGGACAGGGGATGGCCACAGATACGCAGTATTTT
TRBJ1-1,NA,TRBV20-1,few,CSAREAGSTEAFF,TGCAGTGCTAGAGAAGCAGGGAGCACTGAAGCTTTCTTT
TRBJ1-1,NA,TRBV5-4,NA,CASSLGPDVNTEAFF,TGTGCCAGCAGCTTGGGCCCAGACGTGAACACTGAAGCTTTCTTT
TRBJ1-2,NA,TRBV9,many,CASSGVNYGYTF,TGTGCCAGCAGCGGAGTGAACTATGGCTACACCTTC
TRBJ1-6,TRBD1,TRBV14,many,CASSRFTGAAYNSPLHF,TGTGCCAGCAGCCGATTTACAGGGGCGGCCTATAATTCACCCCTCCACTTT
TRBJ2-4,NA,TRBV5-1,NA,CASSPQQGTNIQCF,TGCGCCAGCAGCCCCCAACAGGGAACAAACATTCAGTGCTTC